The T cell receptor (beta chain) under discussion was sequenced for a study of blood T cell repertoires in COVID-19. Clones were read by immunoSEQ multiplex PCR, and TCRdb kept only the in-frame ones, dropping some. The sample carries 250,000 to 350,000 clones, about nine tenths recorded once. The CDR3 runs to 15 residues. V lost 8 bases, J lost 4 bases, and 20 bases lay in between. Germline V gene lookup returns CDR1 SNHLY and CDR2 FYNNEI. The specimen sequenced was peripheral blood. V usage is TRBV2 and J usage is TRBJ1-1, with TRBD1 as a possible D gene (5 bases). The TCR was taken from a woman aged 40 to 50 who had recovered from COVID-19. The chain's CDR3 is CASHLLVGLATEAFF. The CDR3 DNA reads as TGTGCCAGCCACCTCTTGGTGGGGCTGGCCACTGAAGCTTTCTTT.